This entry describes one T cell receptor beta chain. Its target is unknown. The data stem from a study of T-cell memory formation after mild COVID-19. Looking at the study overall: The two donors had largely donor-specific TCR clusters. Broader study findings: Some responding clones appeared in pre-infection memory, suggesting cross-reactive memory joined. Mostly located in CM and EM were contracting CD4+ clones, with contracting CD8+ clones located in EMRA. Contracting clones, day 15 to 85, had balanced CD4/CD8, and later expanders favored CD4+.

With 6 bases removed from V and 5 bases from J, the gap between germline ends came to 17 bases. The CDR3 runs to 15 residues. The germline gives CDR1 LNHNV, CDR2 YYDKDF (reference sequence). MiXCR was run by TCRdb on the 5' RACE reads, yielding one entry per CDR3 protein. The data show 400,000 or so distinct CDR3 sequences, with 15% to 20% seen just once and around 8% held by the top ten. Material for sequencing was PBMCs or a T cell subset sorted from them (not recorded which). V gene TRBV15 combines with J gene TRBJ1-5; D might be TRBD1 (6 bases). The TCR originated in an adult woman who had mild COVID-19 (a few samples of this study predate the infection). Cell type and time point are not known. DNA of the CDR3: TGTGCCACCAGTCTAGGCAGGGGCCCCGATCAGCCCCAGCATTTT. Translation gives CATSLGRGPDQPQHF.